One and the same sample provided the 15 T cell receptor beta chains below, sequenced in a study of blood T cells in healthy people across ages. Sample-barcoded 5' priming and a J-beta primer mix drove a second PCR of about 6 to 12 cycles. Each CDR3 protein gets one entry after TCRdb re-called the 5' RACE reads with MiXCR. The data contain 1.5 million to 2 million distinct CDR3 sequences, over 25% of them singletons. The specimen sequenced was blood. These receptors all stem from a woman in her thirties in good health.

The table lists this clonotype with many counts. V usage is TRBV20-1 and J usage is TRBJ2-4; 7 bases agree with TRBD1. The CDR3 has 15 residues. Germline-derived CDR1 and CDR2 are DFQATT and SNEGSKA (reference sequence). The ends lost 7 bases at V and 0 bases at J; junction bases unmatched: 9. The DNA for the CDR3 is TGCAGTGTACGGCGAAGGGGGCTAGCCAAAAACATTCAGTACTTC. Protein product: CSVRRRGLAKNIQYF.

The chain recombines TRBV12-3 or TRBV12-4 with TRBJ1-2; 8 bases map to TRBD1. This CDR3 is 19 amino acids long. V was pared by 3 bases and J by 6 bases, with 21 bases of the junction left unmatched. The CDR3 reads CASSLATGTGLSLSHGYTF. CDR3 coding DNA: TGTGCCAGCAGTTTGGCCACTGGGACAGGATTGAGTCTATCTCATGGCTACACCTTC.

The rearrangement links TRBV12-3 or TRBV12-4 to TRBJ2-5; D remains ambiguous. This CDR3 is 12 amino acids long. Trimming took off 5 bases at V and 13 bases at J, with 17 bases between the two ends. The CDR3 sequence is CASSRTRYELYF. In DNA, the CDR3 is TGTGCCAGCAGTCGGACCCGCTACGAGCTGTACTTC.

The chain joins TRBV12-3 or TRBV12-4 to TRBJ2-1; D could derive from TRBD1 or TRBD2 (7 bases each). The CDR3 loop spans 15 amino acids. The V end lost 8 bases, the J end lost 7 bases, and 21 bases lay between the germline ends. The CDR3 spells CASLLGRGRVNEQFF. The CDR3 nucleotides are TGTGCCAGCCTTCTAGGGAGGGGGCGGGTAAATGAGCAGTTCTTC.

This clonotype was detected a few times. CDR3 sequence reads: CASSILAALPDTQYF. CDR3 DNA: TGTGCCAGCAGTATACTAGCGGCCCTCCCAGATACGCAGTATTTT. The V gene is TRBV2, the J gene TRBJ2-3; 8 positions agree with TRBD2. The V segment lost 5 bases and the J segment 4 bases; nucleotides outside the gene matches: 8. Germline-derived CDR1 and CDR2 are SNHLY and FYNNEI. The CDR3 runs 15 residues.

J is TRBJ2-7 and V is TRBV6-6, with unresolved D. The germline V gene encodes CDR1 MNHNY and CDR2 SVGAGI (reference sequence). V was shortened by 2 bases and J by 2 bases, with 13 bases between the two germline ends. The CDR3 contains 15 residues. In nucleotides, the CDR3 is TGTGCCAGCAGTTACGTGTCAGGATTAACCTACGAGCAGTACTTC. It yields the protein CASSYVSGLTYEQYF.

This sequence joins TRBV12-3 or TRBV12-4 and TRBJ2-3; D uncertain. The CDR3 totals 15 residues. Trimming removed 3 bases from V and 4 bases from J, with 14 bases in between. CDR3 in DNA: TGTGCCAGCAGTTTCGGGTCCCTGGCCCCAGATACGCAGTATTTT. Translation: CASSFGSLAPDTQYF.

This clonotype was observed many times. The chain joins TRBV28 to TRBJ2-1, with D hard to call. Per the germline V gene, CDR1 is MDHEN and CDR2 is SYDVKM. V lost 6 bases and J lost 6, with 9 bases in between. This CDR3 is 12 amino acids long. The CDR3 region is CASRAQPNEQFF. The CDR3 region has the DNA TGTGCCAGCAGGGCGCAGCCCAATGAGCAGTTCTTC.

The CDR3: CASKGRANPTDTQYF. In DNA, the CDR3 is TGTGCCAGCAAAGGGAGAGCGAATCCCACAGATACGCAGTATTTT. The rearrangement joins TRBV2 to TRBJ2-3; a possible D gene is TRBD2 (5 bases). CDR1 is SNHLY, CDR2 FYNNEI, per germline. The CDR3 loop spans 15 amino acids. Trimming removed 7 bases at V and 2 bases at J, with 16 bases between.

This chain joins TRBV12-3 or TRBV12-4 and TRBJ2-1; possible D gene TRBD2, 6 bases. The CDR3 extends over 14 amino acids. V dropped 6 bases and J dropped 5 bases, with 14 bases sitting between them. DNA for the CDR3: TGTGCCAGCAGGGTTCAGCAGCGGGACAATGAGCAGTTCTTC. Amino acid sequence: CASRVQQRDNEQFF.

On this clonotype: A read error may produce the germline difference seen at one junction end. The genes are TRBV6-2 or TRBV6-3 and TRBJ2-2, with no clear D. The CDR3 loop spans 14 amino acids. Germline V gives CDR1 MNHEY, CDR2 SVGEGT. The CDR3 loop is CASSYSRLSGELFF. The CDR3 coding sequence is TGTGCCAGCAGTTACTCTCGCTTATCCGGCGAGCTGTTTTTT.

As regards this clonotype: One end of the junction fails to match germline, which may point to a read error. The chain carries TRBV7-9 and TRBJ2-4; 7 bases are shared with TRBD1. This CDR3 region has 14 residues. The germline gives CDR1 SEHNR, CDR2 FQNEAQ (reference sequence). The chain's CDR3 is CASSLEGAVYKQYF. The CDR3 nucleotides are TGCGCCAGCAGCTTAGAGGGGGCGGTCTACAAGCAGTACTTC.

The chain has TRBV28 and TRBJ2-5; no clear D. This CDR3 spans 18 amino acids. Germline values: CDR1 MDHEN, CDR2 SYDVKM. The ends were cut back, 6 bases at V and 2 bases at J, with 25 bases in the middle. The CDR3 protein is CASSLLWGYGEDQETQYF. The CDR3 coding sequence is TGTGCCAGCAGCCTACTATGGGGTTATGGGGAAGATCAAGAGACCCAGTACTTC.

This clonotype has just a few counts. This sequence joins TRBV7-9 and TRBJ2-1; D call uncertain. The V end was cut by 5 bases, the J end by 6 bases, with 17 bases between. Germline CDR1 SEHNR, CDR2 FQNEAQ (reference sequence). The CDR3 has 15 amino acids. CDR3 region: CASSKPSGSLNEQFF. The CDR3 bases are TGTGCCAGCAGCAAACCGTCCGGCTCTCTCAATGAGCAGTTCTTC.

This chain uses TRBV7-2 with TRBJ2-1; 7 nucleotides align to TRBD1. Trimming cost V 8 bases and J 9 bases; bases outside gene matches: 7. The CDR3 covers 12 residues. CDR1 SGHTA and CDR2 FQGNSA come from the germline V gene. Here the CDR3 DNA reads TGTGCCAGCGGCGCGGACAGGATTGAGCAGTTCTTC. This translates into CASGADRIEQFF.